The rows below give T cell receptor beta chains drawn from one sample of a study of cytomegalovirus exposure and HLA in healthy donors. The repertoire was sequenced with immunoSEQ multiplex PCR; TCRdb's copy has only in-frame clones and lacks some. The sample is made up of about 72,000 clones, and the top ten hold approximately 2.7% of it. The sequenced sample was PBMCs. The receptors originated from a man aged 35 to 55 in good health and CMV-seronegative. Each CDR3 is given with its conserved first and last residue. A D gene is named only where the DNA matches it firmly.

CASNPHNLGLAGGRVTDTQYF	TRBD2	TRBV28	TRBJ2-3
CASSEAGGSDNEQFF	TRBD2	TRBV6-4	TRBJ2-1
CASSTGLAGNTGELFF	TRBD2	TRBV5-1	TRBJ2-2
CASSPWTGGTEAFF	TRBD1	TRBV18	TRBJ1-1
CAISREIETQYF	.	TRBV10-3	TRBJ2-5
CASSLPGQGNSGELFF	TRBD1	TRBV7-8	TRBJ2-2
CASSSKGGTGVYNEQFF	TRBD1	TRBV5-1	TRBJ2-1
CASKVDSSWGYTF	.	TRBV6-5	TRBJ1-2
CATCDSNAYEQYF	.	TRBV28	TRBJ2-7
CASSLRNRQETQYF	.	TRBV5-1	TRBJ2-5
CASSLMWDSQETQYF	TRBD1	TRBV5-6	TRBJ2-5
CASSSEFIYSGNTIYF	.	TRBV13	TRBJ1-3
CASSRIQGADTEAFF	TRBD1	TRBV4-1	TRBJ1-1
CAISTGEIDYGYTF	TRBD1	TRBV10-3	TRBJ1-2
CASSLDGGTGAYNEQFF	.	TRBV5-1	TRBJ2-1
CASSPYRGPNYGYTF	TRBD1	TRBV18	TRBJ1-2
CASTGTGGGYEQYF	TRBD1	TRBV10-2	TRBJ2-7
CASSAGTRYEQYF	.	TRBV28	TRBJ2-7
CAWRDLAGAQETQYF	TRBD2	TRBV30	TRBJ2-5
CSVVEGGVNGYTF	TRBD1	TRBV29-1	TRBJ1-2
CASSLASLGAQETQYF	.	TRBV5-1	TRBJ2-5
CASSPLEGRPINYGYTF	.	TRBV18	TRBJ1-2
CASSPVGSANEKLFF	.	TRBV2	TRBJ1-4
CASSGPGQGYGYTF	TRBD1	TRBV6-1	TRBJ1-2
CASSIGGSWNTEAFF	.	TRBV6-1	TRBJ1-1
CASSGQGAHGYTF	TRBD1	TRBV9	TRBJ1-2
CASSELGQGFREQYF	TRBD1	TRBV10-1	TRBJ2-7
CASSLQRGVRNEQFF	TRBD2	TRBV5-1	TRBJ2-1
CASSIRGHSSYNEQFF	.	TRBV19	TRBJ2-1
CASSQAGQRSSYEQYF	TRBD1	TRBV4-1	TRBJ2-7
CASSWGGRDSPLHF	.	TRBV19	TRBJ1-6
CASSLGRSGGYNEQFF	TRBD2	TRBV5-1	TRBJ2-1
CASSPDSAFKETQYF	.	TRBV7-3	TRBJ2-5
CASSQVRGEYGYTF	.	TRBV4-1	TRBJ1-2
CASSLGRANYEQYF	.	TRBV7-2	TRBJ2-7
CASSYSTGELFF	.	TRBV5-4	TRBJ2-2
CASSLGLAGGQETQYF	TRBD2	TRBV5-1	TRBJ2-5
CASSPDPTGYYEQYF	TRBD1	TRBV27	TRBJ2-7
CASRDDREGEKLFF	TRBD1	TRBV2	TRBJ1-4
CASSERGGSPETQYF	TRBD2	TRBV5-6	TRBJ2-5
CASSLGDSSTDTQYF	.	TRBV7-9	TRBJ2-3
CASSTTTGGYGYTF	.	TRBV4-1	TRBJ1-2
CASSLATDGYTF	.	TRBV5-1	TRBJ1-2
CSVVGGAPIDTQYF	.	TRBV29-1	TRBJ2-3
CASSFDGTGNTIYF	.	TRBV7-2	TRBJ1-3
CASSVASGALQETQYF	TRBD2	TRBV5-1	TRBJ2-5